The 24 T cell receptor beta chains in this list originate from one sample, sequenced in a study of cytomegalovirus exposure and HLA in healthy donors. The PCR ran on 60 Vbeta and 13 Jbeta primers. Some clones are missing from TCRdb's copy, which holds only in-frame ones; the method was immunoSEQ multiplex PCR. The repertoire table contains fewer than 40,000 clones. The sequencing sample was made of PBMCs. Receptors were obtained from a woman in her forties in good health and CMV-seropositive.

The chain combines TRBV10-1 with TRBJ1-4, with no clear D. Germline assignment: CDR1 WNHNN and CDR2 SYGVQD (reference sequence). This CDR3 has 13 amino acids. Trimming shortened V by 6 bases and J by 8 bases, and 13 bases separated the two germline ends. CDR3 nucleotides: TGCGCCAGCAGCGAAGCCACAGACGAAAAACTGTTTTTT. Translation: CASSEATDEKLFF.

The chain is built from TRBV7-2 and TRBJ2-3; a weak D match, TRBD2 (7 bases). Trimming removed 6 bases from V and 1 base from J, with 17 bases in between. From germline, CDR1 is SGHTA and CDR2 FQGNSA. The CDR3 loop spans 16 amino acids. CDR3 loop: CASRSGRGAGTDTQYF. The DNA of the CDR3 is TGTGCCAGCAGGTCGGGACGGGGGGCAGGCACAGATACGCAGTATTTT.

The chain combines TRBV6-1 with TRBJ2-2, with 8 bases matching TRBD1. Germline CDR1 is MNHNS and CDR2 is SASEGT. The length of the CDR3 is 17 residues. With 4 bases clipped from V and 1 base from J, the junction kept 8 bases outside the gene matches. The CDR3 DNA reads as TGTGCCAGCAGTGCCACCTCAGGGGGCTTGAACACCGGGGAGCTGTTTTTT. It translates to CASSATSGGLNTGELFF.

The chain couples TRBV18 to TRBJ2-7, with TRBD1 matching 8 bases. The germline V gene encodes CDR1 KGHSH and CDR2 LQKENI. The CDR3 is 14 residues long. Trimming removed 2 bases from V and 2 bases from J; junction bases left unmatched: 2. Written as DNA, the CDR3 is TGTGCCAGCTCACCAGGGACAGGAGCCTACGAGCAGTACTTC. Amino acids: CASSPGTGAYEQYF.

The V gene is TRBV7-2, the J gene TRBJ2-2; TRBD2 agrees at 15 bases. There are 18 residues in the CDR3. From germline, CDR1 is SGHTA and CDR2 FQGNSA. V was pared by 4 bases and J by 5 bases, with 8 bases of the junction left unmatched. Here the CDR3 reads CASSSRGLAGGRTGELFF. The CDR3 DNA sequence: TGTGCCAGCAGCTCCAGGGGACTAGCGGGAGGTAGAACCGGGGAGCTGTTTTTT.

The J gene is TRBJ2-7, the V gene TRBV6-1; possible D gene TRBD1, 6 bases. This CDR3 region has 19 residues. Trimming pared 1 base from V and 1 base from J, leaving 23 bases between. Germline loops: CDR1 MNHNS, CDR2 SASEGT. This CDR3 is CASSEVPVQGRSWSYEQYF. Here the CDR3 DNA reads TGTGCCAGCAGTGAAGTTCCGGTACAGGGACGAAGTTGGTCCTACGAGCAGTACTTC.

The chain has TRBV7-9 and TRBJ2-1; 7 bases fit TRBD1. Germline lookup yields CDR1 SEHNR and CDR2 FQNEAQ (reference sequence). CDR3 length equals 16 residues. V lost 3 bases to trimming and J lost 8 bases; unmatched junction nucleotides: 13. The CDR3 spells CASSFTQGVSRDEQFF. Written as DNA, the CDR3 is TGTGCCAGCAGCTTCACTCAGGGGGTTTCGAGAGATGAGCAGTTCTTC.

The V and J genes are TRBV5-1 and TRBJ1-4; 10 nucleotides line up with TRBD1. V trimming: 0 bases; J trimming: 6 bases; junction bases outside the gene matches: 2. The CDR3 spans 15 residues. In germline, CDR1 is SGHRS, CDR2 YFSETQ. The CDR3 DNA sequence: TGCGCCAGCAGCTTGGGGGGGACAGGGGATGAAAAACTGTTTTTT. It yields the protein CASSLGGTGDEKLFF.

CDR3 residues: CASSFGPGQASYGYTF. CDR3 sequence (DNA): TGTGCCAGCAGCTTCGGACCGGGACAGGCTTCTTATGGCTACACCTTC. The J gene is TRBJ1-2, the V gene TRBV7-8, with 8 bases fitting TRBD1. This CDR3 region has 16 residues. Germline V lookup: CDR1 SGHVS, CDR2 FQNEAQ. The junction had 11 bases not matched to a gene; V was cut back by 3 bases and J by 5 bases.

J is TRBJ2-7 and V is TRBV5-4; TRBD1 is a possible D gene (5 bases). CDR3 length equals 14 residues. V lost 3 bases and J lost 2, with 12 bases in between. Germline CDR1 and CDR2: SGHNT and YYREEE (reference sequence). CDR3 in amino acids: CASSSAKTAYEQYF. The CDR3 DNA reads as TGTGCCAGCAGCTCGGCCAAGACAGCCTACGAGCAGTACTTC.

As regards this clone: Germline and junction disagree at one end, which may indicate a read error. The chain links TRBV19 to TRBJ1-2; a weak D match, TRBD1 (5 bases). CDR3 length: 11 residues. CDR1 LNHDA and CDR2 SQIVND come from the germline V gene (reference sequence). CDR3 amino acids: CASSVRDGHTF. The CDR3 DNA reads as TGTGCCAGTAGTGTCAGGGATGGCCACACCTTC.

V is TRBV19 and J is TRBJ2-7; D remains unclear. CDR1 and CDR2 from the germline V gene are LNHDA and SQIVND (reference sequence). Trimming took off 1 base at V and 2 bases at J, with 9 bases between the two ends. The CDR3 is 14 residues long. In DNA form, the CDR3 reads TGTGCCAGTAGTATAGTCGGCGGAGCCTACGAGCAGTACTTC. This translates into CASSIVGGAYEQYF.

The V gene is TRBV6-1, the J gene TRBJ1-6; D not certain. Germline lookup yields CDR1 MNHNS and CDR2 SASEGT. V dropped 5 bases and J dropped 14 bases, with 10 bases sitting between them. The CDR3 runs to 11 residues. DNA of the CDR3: TGTGCCAGCAGTTACCCGGCGGCCCTCCACTTT. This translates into CASSYPAALHF.

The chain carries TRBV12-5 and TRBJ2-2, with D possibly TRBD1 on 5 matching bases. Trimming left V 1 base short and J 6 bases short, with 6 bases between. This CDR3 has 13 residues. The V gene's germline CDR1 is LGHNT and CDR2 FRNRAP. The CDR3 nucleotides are TGTGCTAGTGGTTTGGGACAGCCCGGGGAGCTGTTTTTT. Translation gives CASGLGQPGELFF.

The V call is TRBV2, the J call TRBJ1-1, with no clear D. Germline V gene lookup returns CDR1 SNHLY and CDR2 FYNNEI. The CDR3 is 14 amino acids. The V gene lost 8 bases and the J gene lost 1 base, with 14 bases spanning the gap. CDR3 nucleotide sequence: TGTGCCAGCGGGAAGGAGGCGGGGAACACTGAAGCTTTCTTT. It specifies CASGKEAGNTEAFF.

CDR3 DNA sequence: TGCAGCGTTGTGACAGCTACTCTCACCGGGGAGCTGTTTTTT. Translated, it gives CSVVTATLTGELFF. The chain carries TRBV29-1 and TRBJ2-2; D might be TRBD1 (5 bases). Between the trimmed V and J ends, which lost 4 bases and 4 bases, there was a span of 13 bases. Germline V gives CDR1 SQVTM, CDR2 ANQGSEA. The CDR3 has 14 amino acids.

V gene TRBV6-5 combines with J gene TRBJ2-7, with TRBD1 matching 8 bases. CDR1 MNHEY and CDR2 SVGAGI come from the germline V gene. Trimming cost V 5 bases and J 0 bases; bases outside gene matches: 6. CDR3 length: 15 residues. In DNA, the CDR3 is TGTGCCAGCAGTCCAGGGGGCTGGGACTCCTACGAGCAGTACTTC. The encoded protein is CASSPGGWDSYEQYF.

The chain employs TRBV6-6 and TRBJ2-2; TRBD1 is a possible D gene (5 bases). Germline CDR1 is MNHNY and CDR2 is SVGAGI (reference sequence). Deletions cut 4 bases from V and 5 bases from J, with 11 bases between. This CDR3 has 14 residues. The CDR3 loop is CASSFQGTTGELFF. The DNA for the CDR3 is TGTGCCAGCAGTTTTCAGGGTACGACCGGGGAGCTGTTTTTT.

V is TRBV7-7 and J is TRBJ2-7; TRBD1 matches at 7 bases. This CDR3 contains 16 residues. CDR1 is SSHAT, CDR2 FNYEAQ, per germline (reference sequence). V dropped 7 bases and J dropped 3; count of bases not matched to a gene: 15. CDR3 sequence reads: CASTLGARQGIYEQYF. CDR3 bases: TGTGCCAGCACCCTAGGGGCGAGACAGGGAATCTACGAGCAGTACTTC.

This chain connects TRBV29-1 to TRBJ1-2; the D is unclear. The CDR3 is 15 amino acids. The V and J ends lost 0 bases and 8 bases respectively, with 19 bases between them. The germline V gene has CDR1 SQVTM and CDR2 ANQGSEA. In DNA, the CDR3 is TGCAGCGTTGAAGAGGGGATGCTGAGGGCAGGAGGCTACACCTTC. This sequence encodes CSVEEGMLRAGGYTF.

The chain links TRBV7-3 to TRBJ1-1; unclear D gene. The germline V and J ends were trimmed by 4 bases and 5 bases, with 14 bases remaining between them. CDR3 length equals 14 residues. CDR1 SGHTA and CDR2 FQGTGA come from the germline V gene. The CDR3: CASSSSAGMTEAFF. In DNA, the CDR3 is TGTGCCAGCAGCTCCTCGGCAGGAATGACTGAAGCTTTCTTT.

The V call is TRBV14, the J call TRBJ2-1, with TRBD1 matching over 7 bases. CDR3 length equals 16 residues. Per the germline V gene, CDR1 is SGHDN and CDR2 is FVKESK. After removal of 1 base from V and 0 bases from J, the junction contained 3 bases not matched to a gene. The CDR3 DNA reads TGTGCCAGCAGCCAAGTCGGGGACAGCTCCTACAATGAGCAGTTCTTC. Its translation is CASSQVGDSSYNEQFF. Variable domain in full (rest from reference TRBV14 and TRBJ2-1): EAGVTQFPSHSVIEKGQTVTLRCDPISGHDNLYWYRRVMGKEIKFLLHFVKESKQDESGMPNNRFLAERTGGTYSTLKVQPAELEDSGVYFCASSQVGDSSYNEQFFGPGTRLTVL.

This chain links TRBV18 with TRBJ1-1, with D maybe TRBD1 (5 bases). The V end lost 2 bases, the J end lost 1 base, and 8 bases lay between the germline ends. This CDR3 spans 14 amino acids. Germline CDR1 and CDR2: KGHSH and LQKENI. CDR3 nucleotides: TGTGCCAGCTCACCAGTCGGGGGGAACACTGAAGCTTTCTTT. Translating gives CASSPVGGNTEAFF.

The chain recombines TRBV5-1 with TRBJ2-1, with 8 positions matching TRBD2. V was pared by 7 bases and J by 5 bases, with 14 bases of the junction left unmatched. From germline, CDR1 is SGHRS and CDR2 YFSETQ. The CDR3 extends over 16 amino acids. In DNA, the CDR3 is TGCGCCAGCGAACCATGGACTAGCCAAATCGACAATGAGCAGTTCTTC. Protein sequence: CASEPWTSQIDNEQFF.